This T cell receptor beta chain was observed in a study of T cell repertoires in cytomegalovirus infection. A single record per CDR3 protein comes from TCRdb applying MiXCR to the reads. This repertoire shows about 920,000 distinct CDR3 sequences, less than 40% found once; its top ten account for 11% to 15%. There are 16 residues in the CDR3. Germline V gives CDR1 SNHLY, CDR2 FYNNEI. After removal of 6 bases from V and 10 bases from J, the junction contained 16 bases not matched to a gene. This clonotype was picked up a small number of times. Its antigen remains unidentified. The TCR originated in a human donor in good health (CMV status not recorded). Some clones in this sample may be carry-over from other donors' samples. The J gene is TRBJ2-1, the V gene TRBV2; 9 bases align to TRBD2. The input for sequencing was cultured CD8+ T cells from PBMCs, taken from culture after CMV antigen stimulation. In DNA form, the CDR3 reads TGTGCCAGCAGCGGGCTATCCGGGACTAGCCCTTTGGAGCAGTTCTTC. This encodes CASSGLSGTSPLEQFF. Looking up the rest from reference TRBV2 and TRBJ2-1 gives the full variable domain: EPEVTQTPSHQVTQMGQEVILRCVPISNHLYFYWYRQILGQKVEFLVSFYNNEISEKSEIFDDQFSVERPDGSNFTLKIRSTKLEDSAMYFCASSGLSGTSPLEQFFGPGTRLTVL.